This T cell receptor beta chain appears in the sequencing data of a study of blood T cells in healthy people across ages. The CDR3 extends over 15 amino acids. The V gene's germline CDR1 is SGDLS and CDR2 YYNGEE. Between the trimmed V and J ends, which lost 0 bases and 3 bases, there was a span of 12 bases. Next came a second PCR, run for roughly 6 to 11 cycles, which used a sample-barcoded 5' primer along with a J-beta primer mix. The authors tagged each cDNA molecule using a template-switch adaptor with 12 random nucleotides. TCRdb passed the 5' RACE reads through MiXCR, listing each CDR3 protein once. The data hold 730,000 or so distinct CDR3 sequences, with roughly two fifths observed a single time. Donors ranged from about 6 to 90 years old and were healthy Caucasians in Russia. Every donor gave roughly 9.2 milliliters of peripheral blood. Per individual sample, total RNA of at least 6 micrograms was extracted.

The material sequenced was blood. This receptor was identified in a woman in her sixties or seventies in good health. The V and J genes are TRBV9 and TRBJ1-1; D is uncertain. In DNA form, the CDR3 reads TGTGCCAGCAGCGTAGTTGAGGCAAGGGACACTGAAGCTTTCTTT. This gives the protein CASSVVEARDTEAFF.